This TCR beta chain was recorded in a study of blood T cell repertoires in COVID-19. Study at large: Whether acute or convalescent, the COVID-19 samples came from the United States, Italy and Spain.

Original analysis: Estimated nucleated cell counts came from reference gene primer amplification. Repertoires were generated with immunoSEQ multiplex PCR, while TCRdb's copy carries only in-frame clones and drops some. The DNA gave D and trimming, while V, J and clone size come from that table. The sample has approximately 400,000 clones, about 89% seen once. Assignment of participants to cohorts was predicated upon participant-reported clinical history. CDR1 is MNHEY, CDR2 SMNVEV, per germline (reference sequence). The CDR3 totals 17 residues. With 5 bases clipped from V and 7 bases from J, the junction kept 10 bases outside the gene matches.

V and J are TRBV27 and TRBJ1-6; 11 bases are shared with TRBD1. This sequence was found in a woman aged 40 to 50 who had been exposed to COVID-19. Sequencing was carried out using PBMCs or T cells enriched from blood (not recorded which). The CDR3 DNA sequence: TGTGCCAGCAGTCCCCGTTCAGGACAGGGGGCGAATTCACCCCTCCACTTT. Its translation is CASSPRSGQGANSPLHF.